The 29 T cell receptor beta chains reported below all come from one sample, sequenced in a study of cytomegalovirus exposure and HLA in healthy donors. PCR involved 60 Vbeta and 13 Jbeta primers. The method was immunoSEQ multiplex PCR; TCRdb's version includes in-frame clones alone and lacks a portion of them. The table records 90,000 to 100,000 clones, approximately 83% of them present only once. Material for sequencing was PBMCs. These receptors all stem from a man in his fifties in good health and CMV-seronegative.

The chain links TRBV11-1 to TRBJ1-5; 7 bases agree with TRBD1. The ends lost 3 bases at V and 10 bases at J; junction bases unmatched: 6. This CDR3 contains 13 residues. Germline values: CDR1 SGHAT, CDR2 FQDESV (reference sequence). As DNA, the CDR3 is TGTGCCAGCAGCTTCAACACAGGGGCTCCCCAGCATTTT. Its translation is CASSFNTGAPQHF.

The chain has TRBV19 and TRBJ2-1; TRBD2 matches at 7 bases. This CDR3 contains 13 residues. Germline CDR1 LNHDA, CDR2 SQIVND (reference sequence). The V and J ends lost 5 bases and 12 bases, in that order; junction bases with no gene match: 10. DNA of the CDR3: TGTGCCAGTAGTCCCACGGGGGGTTTCGGGCAGTTCTTC. Amino acids: CASSPTGGFGQFF. Looking up the rest from reference TRBV19 and TRBJ2-1 gives the full variable domain: DGGITQSPKYLFRKEGQNVTLSCEQNLNHDAMYWYRQDPGQGLRLIYYSQIVNDFQKGDIAEGYSVSREKKESFPLTVTSAQKNPTAFYLCASSPTGGFGQFFGPGTRLTVL.

This clone came up once. The chain links TRBV6-5 to TRBJ2-7; 8 bases agree with TRBD2. The CDR3 spans 15 residues. The trim removed 7 bases at V and 5 bases at J, leaving 13 bases unmatched. CDR1 and CDR2 from the germline V gene are MNHEY and SVGAGI. CDR3: CASKLTAGGFDEQYF. CDR3 sequence (DNA): TGTGCCAGCAAGCTCACGGCGGGAGGTTTCGACGAGCAGTACTTC.

V usage is TRBV7-2 and J usage is TRBJ2-7, with 8 bases aligning to TRBD1. This CDR3 region has 17 residues. Trimming at V came to 5 bases and at J to 1 base, leaving 13 bases not matched to a gene. Germline CDR1 is SGHTA and CDR2 is FQGNSA. The CDR3 DNA is TGTGCCAGCAGCCAATCTACTACAGGGGGTCAATCCTACGAGCAGTACTTC. It translates to CASSQSTTGGQSYEQYF.

This clone occurred a few times. The chain is built from TRBV5-4 and TRBJ2-1; no firm D call. Germline CDR1 is SGHNT and CDR2 is YYREEE (reference sequence). The germline V and J ends were trimmed by 0 bases and 0 bases, with 4 bases remaining between them. This CDR3 has 14 amino acids. The CDR3 DNA sequence: TGTGCCAGCAGCTTGGGGAGCTCCTACAATGAGCAGTTCTTC. Its protein product is CASSLGSSYNEQFF.

The V and J genes are TRBV27 and TRBJ2-1; TRBD1 matches at 7 bases. CDR1 MNHEY and CDR2 SMNVEV come from the germline V gene (reference sequence). The V gene end was trimmed by 5 bases and the J gene end by 3 bases; junction bases not matched to a gene: 7. The CDR3 has 15 residues. CDR3 protein: CASSPWGTDYNEQFF. DNA of the CDR3: TGTGCCAGCAGTCCGTGGGGGACAGACTACAATGAGCAGTTCTTC.

This clone is labeled as medium-sized. This sample also contains other DNA sequences that code for the same CDR3. This chain uses TRBV5-4 with TRBJ2-7; 10 bases align to TRBD1. The V gene's germline CDR1 is SGHNT and CDR2 YYREEE (reference sequence). The trim removed 0 bases at V and 5 bases at J, leaving 5 bases unmatched. The CDR3 loop spans 15 amino acids. CDR3 region: CASSLERDRGHEQYF. Written as DNA, the CDR3 is TGTGCCAGCAGCTTGGAAAGGGACAGGGGTCACGAGCAGTACTTC.

This rearrangement joins TRBV27 to TRBJ1-1; 8 nucleotides line up with TRBD1. Losses at the gene ends were 6 bases for V and 5 bases for J; bases not matched to a gene: 11. This CDR3 has 15 residues. Germline CDR1 is MNHEY and CDR2 is SMNVEV (reference sequence). This chain's CDR3 is CASRGRTGMVTEAFF. In nucleotides, the CDR3 is TGTGCCAGCAGAGGGAGGACAGGGATGGTAACTGAAGCTTTCTTT.

The V call is TRBV28, the J call TRBJ2-1; the match to TRBD2 covers 14 bases. The CDR3 spans 16 residues. From germline, CDR1 is MDHEN and CDR2 SYDVKM. V was pared by 2 bases and J by 9 bases, with 6 bases of the junction left unmatched. CDR3 DNA: TGTGCCAGCAGTTTAAGGGGGACTAGCGGGAGAGGTGAGCAGTTCTTC. Amino acid sequence: CASSLRGTSGRGEQFF.

This sequence joins TRBV9 and TRBJ2-1, with 9 positions matching TRBD2. The CDR3 is 16 residues long. From germline, CDR1 is SGDLS and CDR2 YYNGEE. With 0 bases clipped from V and 9 bases from J, the junction kept 10 bases outside the gene matches. The DNA for the CDR3 is TGTGCCAGCAGCGTAGAGGGTAGCGGGAGCAAGGGTGAGCAGTTCTTC. It specifies CASSVEGSGSKGEQFF.

This chain links TRBV5-5 with TRBJ2-3, with D perhaps matching TRBD1 (5 bases). This CDR3 has 15 amino acids. Looked up from germline, CDR1 is SGHKS and CDR2 is YYEKEE (reference sequence). V lost 0 bases, J lost 2 bases, and 10 bases lay in between. CDR3: CASSLDIGATDTQYF. The CDR3 region has the DNA TGTGCCAGCAGCTTGGATATAGGGGCCACAGATACGCAGTATTTT. The full variable domain, its missing parts supplied by reference TRBV5-5 and TRBJ2-3, is DAGVTQSPTHLIKTRGQQVTLRCSPISGHKSVSWYQQVLGQGPQFIFQYYEKEERGRGNFPDRFSARQFPNYSSELNVNALLLGDSALYLCASSLDIGATDTQYFGPGTRLTVL.

V gene TRBV29-1 combines with J gene TRBJ2-3; D ambiguous. There are 15 residues in the CDR3. Germline assignment: CDR1 SQVTM and CDR2 ANQGSEA. The V end was cut by 7 bases, the J end by 6 bases, with 23 bases between. CDR3 in DNA: TGCAGCGCCGGATTCGGGTCTGTTAATTCTGATACGCAGTATTTT. Encoded protein: CSAGFGSVNSDTQYF.

V is TRBV20-1 and J is TRBJ1-1; no firm D call. The CDR3 length is 10 residues. Germline values: CDR1 DFQATT, CDR2 SNEGSKA (reference sequence). Trimming cost V 3 bases and J 12 bases, with 11 bases left between them. The CDR3 sequence is CSARKESPFF. CDR3 in DNA: TGCAGTGCTAGGAAGGAGTCCCCTTTCTTT.

This sequence joins TRBV5-1 and TRBJ2-1; 9 bases line up with TRBD2. Germline V CDR1 and CDR2: SGHRS, YFSETQ. Germline trimming cut 4 bases from V and 1 base from J; bases unmatched to any gene: 3. The CDR3 contains 15 residues. The chain's CDR3 is CASSRLAESYNEQFF. The CDR3 bases are TGCGCCAGCAGCCGACTAGCGGAGTCCTACAATGAGCAGTTCTTC.

This clone appeared once. V usage is TRBV19 and J usage is TRBJ1-5, with a weak D call TRBD1 (6 bases). With 6 bases removed from V and 1 base from J, the gap between germline ends came to 7 bases. CDR1 and CDR2 from the germline V gene are LNHDA and SQIVND (reference sequence). This CDR3 comprises 13 residues. The DNA for the CDR3 is TGTGCCAGTAGCAGGGGAAGCAATCAGCCCCAGCATTTT. Translating it yields CASSRGSNQPQHF.

V and J are TRBV5-6 and TRBJ2-7; maybe TRBD1 (6 bases). Trimming shortened V by 5 bases and J by 0 bases, and 12 bases separated the two germline ends. CDR1 and CDR2 from the germline V gene are SGHDT and YYEEEE. The CDR3 runs to 14 residues. CDR3 DNA sequence: TGTGCCAGCAGAACGCAGGGGAGCTCCTACGAGCAGTACTTC. It is translated as CASRTQGSSYEQYF.

The V call is TRBV2, the J call TRBJ1-4; D call uncertain. This CDR3 comprises 11 residues. From germline, CDR1 is SNHLY and CDR2 FYNNEI. The germline V and J ends were trimmed by 4 bases and 11 bases, with 8 bases remaining between them. The CDR3 region is CASSGGNKLFF. The DNA for the CDR3 is TGTGCCAGCAGTGGAGGGAATAAACTGTTTTTT.

This clone has just one count. V usage is TRBV7-2 and J usage is TRBJ2-3; tentative D call: TRBD1 (6 bases). V was cut by 4 bases and J by 6 bases, with 8 bases left in between. The CDR3 covers 12 residues. Germline lookup yields CDR1 SGHTA and CDR2 FQGNSA. In DNA, the CDR3 is TGTGCCAGCAGCTCTCAGGGGGATACGCAGTATTTT. It specifies CASSSQGDTQYF. The full variable domain, completed using reference TRBV7-2 and TRBJ2-3, is GAGVSQSPSNKVTEKGKDVELRCDPISGHTALYWYRQSLGQGLEFLIYFQGNSAPDKSGLPSDRFSAERTGGSVSTLTIQRTQQEDSAVYLCASSSQGDTQYFGPGTRLTVL.

The J gene is TRBJ2-1, the V gene TRBV4-3, with D possibly matching TRBD2 (6 bases). Deletions cut 0 bases from V and 1 base from J, with 22 bases between. The CDR3 runs to 20 residues. Germline CDR1 and CDR2: LGHNA and YSLEER. The CDR3, as DNA: TGCGCCAGCAGCCAAGATGTCGGCTGGGCGGGAACCCTTTCCTACAATGAGCAGTTCTTC. It yields the protein CASSQDVGWAGTLSYNEQFF.

A few counts support this clone. This chain uses TRBV28 with TRBJ2-3; tentative D call: TRBD1 (6 bases). The germline V gene has CDR1 MDHEN and CDR2 SYDVKM. The V and J ends lost 2 bases and 6 bases respectively, with 18 bases between them. This CDR3 is built from 16 residues. The CDR3 here is CASSLQGTLFGDTQYF. The CDR3 DNA is TGTGCCAGCAGTTTACAGGGGACCCTTTTCGGGGATACGCAGTATTTT.

This clone was recorded a few times. The chain uses TRBV19 and TRBJ1-4, with TRBD1 identical over 9 bases. Unmatched junction bases numbered 9, after V lost 2 bases and J lost 14 bases. Per germline, CDR1 LNHDA and CDR2 SQIVND (reference sequence). CDR3 length: 14 residues. CDR3 nucleotide sequence: TGTGCCAGTAGTATAAAACAGGGGGCGCGGAGCCTGTTTTTT. It is translated as CASSIKQGARSLFF.

The J gene is TRBJ1-2, the V gene TRBV30; no definite D call. The CDR3 extends over 12 amino acids. In germline, CDR1 is GTSNPN, CDR2 SVGIG (reference sequence). V shed 2 bases and J shed 5 bases, with 9 bases lying between them. The CDR3 loop is CAWSRVSYGYTF. CDR3 in DNA: TGTGCCTGGAGTCGTGTTAGTTATGGCTACACCTTC.

This clone has only a few counts. The chain is built from TRBV28 and TRBJ2-7; TRBD1 matches at 12 bases. The CDR3 is 16 residues long. Germline V gene sequence: CDR1 MDHEN, CDR2 SYDVKM. V lost 5 bases to trimming and J lost 6 bases; unmatched junction nucleotides: 11. The CDR3 coding sequence is TGTGCCAGCAGTCCGTCCGGGACAGGGGGCATGGGCGAGCAGTACTTC. Translated, it gives CASSPSGTGGMGEQYF.

This clone was counted once. The chain uses TRBV6-1 and TRBJ1-2, with TRBD1 matching 9 bases. The CDR3 is made up of 13 amino acids. V shed 3 bases and J 12 bases; nucleotides not matched to a gene: 8. Germline assignment: CDR1 MNHNS and CDR2 SASEGT. In DNA form, the CDR3 reads TGTGCCAGCAGTGAGGGGACAGGGCTAGAACACACCTTC. It translates to CASSEGTGLEHTF.

V usage is TRBV5-1 and J usage is TRBJ2-7, with TRBD1 matching 8 bases. Germline values: CDR1 SGHRS, CDR2 YFSETQ. V shed 2 bases, J shed 1 base, and the junction held 8 bases outside the gene matches. The CDR3 sequence is 16 residues long. DNA of the CDR3: TGCGCCAGCAGCTTCACAGGGACAGGTCCATCCTACGAGCAGTACTTC. Its translation: CASSFTGTGPSYEQYF. The full variable domain, in which reference TRBV5-1 and TRBJ2-7 provide the parts outside the CDR3, is KAGVTQTPRYLIKTRGQQVTLSCSPISGHRSVSWYQQTPGQGLQFLFEYFSETQRNKGNFPGRFSGRQFSNSRSEMNVSTLELGDSALYLCASSFTGTGPSYEQYFGPGTRLTVT.

This CDR3 reads CASSVALAYEQYF. CDR3 DNA sequence: TGTGCCAGCAGTGTAGCGTTGGCCTACGAGCAGTACTTC. The gene calls are TRBV28 and TRBJ2-7; weak D call: TRBD2 (5 bases). CDR1 is MDHEN, CDR2 SYDVKM, per germline. Deletions cut 5 bases from V and 2 bases from J, with 10 bases between. There are 13 residues in the CDR3.

The V call is TRBV7-2, the J call TRBJ1-2, with D possibly TRBD1 on 6 matching bases. Germline assignment: CDR1 SGHTA and CDR2 FQGNSA. The CDR3 contains 15 residues. Trimming took 1 base from V and 2 from J, leaving 11 bases between them. The CDR3 coding sequence is TGTGCCAGCAGCTTAGACTTGACAGGAAACTATGGCTACACCTTC. Protein product: CASSLDLTGNYGYTF.

The genes are TRBV6-1 and TRBJ2-1; 8 bases map to TRBD1. The germline V gene has CDR1 MNHNS and CDR2 SASEGT. V lost 0 bases to trimming and J lost 3 bases; unmatched junction nucleotides: 7. CDR3 size: 17 residues. Here the CDR3 reads CASSEALSGGVYNEQFF. CDR3 sequence (DNA): TGTGCCAGCAGTGAAGCGCTTTCAGGGGGCGTCTACAATGAGCAGTTCTTC.

The chain recombines TRBV28 with TRBJ2-7, with a weak D call TRBD1 (5 bases). The V gene lost 7 bases and the J gene lost 2 bases, with 21 bases spanning the gap. Germline CDR1 reads MDHEN; CDR2 reads SYDVKM. The CDR3 sequence is 16 residues long. Here the CDR3 reads CASTQGSSTDTYEQYF. Here the CDR3 DNA reads TGTGCCAGCACCCAGGGATCATCAACCGATACCTACGAGCAGTACTTC.